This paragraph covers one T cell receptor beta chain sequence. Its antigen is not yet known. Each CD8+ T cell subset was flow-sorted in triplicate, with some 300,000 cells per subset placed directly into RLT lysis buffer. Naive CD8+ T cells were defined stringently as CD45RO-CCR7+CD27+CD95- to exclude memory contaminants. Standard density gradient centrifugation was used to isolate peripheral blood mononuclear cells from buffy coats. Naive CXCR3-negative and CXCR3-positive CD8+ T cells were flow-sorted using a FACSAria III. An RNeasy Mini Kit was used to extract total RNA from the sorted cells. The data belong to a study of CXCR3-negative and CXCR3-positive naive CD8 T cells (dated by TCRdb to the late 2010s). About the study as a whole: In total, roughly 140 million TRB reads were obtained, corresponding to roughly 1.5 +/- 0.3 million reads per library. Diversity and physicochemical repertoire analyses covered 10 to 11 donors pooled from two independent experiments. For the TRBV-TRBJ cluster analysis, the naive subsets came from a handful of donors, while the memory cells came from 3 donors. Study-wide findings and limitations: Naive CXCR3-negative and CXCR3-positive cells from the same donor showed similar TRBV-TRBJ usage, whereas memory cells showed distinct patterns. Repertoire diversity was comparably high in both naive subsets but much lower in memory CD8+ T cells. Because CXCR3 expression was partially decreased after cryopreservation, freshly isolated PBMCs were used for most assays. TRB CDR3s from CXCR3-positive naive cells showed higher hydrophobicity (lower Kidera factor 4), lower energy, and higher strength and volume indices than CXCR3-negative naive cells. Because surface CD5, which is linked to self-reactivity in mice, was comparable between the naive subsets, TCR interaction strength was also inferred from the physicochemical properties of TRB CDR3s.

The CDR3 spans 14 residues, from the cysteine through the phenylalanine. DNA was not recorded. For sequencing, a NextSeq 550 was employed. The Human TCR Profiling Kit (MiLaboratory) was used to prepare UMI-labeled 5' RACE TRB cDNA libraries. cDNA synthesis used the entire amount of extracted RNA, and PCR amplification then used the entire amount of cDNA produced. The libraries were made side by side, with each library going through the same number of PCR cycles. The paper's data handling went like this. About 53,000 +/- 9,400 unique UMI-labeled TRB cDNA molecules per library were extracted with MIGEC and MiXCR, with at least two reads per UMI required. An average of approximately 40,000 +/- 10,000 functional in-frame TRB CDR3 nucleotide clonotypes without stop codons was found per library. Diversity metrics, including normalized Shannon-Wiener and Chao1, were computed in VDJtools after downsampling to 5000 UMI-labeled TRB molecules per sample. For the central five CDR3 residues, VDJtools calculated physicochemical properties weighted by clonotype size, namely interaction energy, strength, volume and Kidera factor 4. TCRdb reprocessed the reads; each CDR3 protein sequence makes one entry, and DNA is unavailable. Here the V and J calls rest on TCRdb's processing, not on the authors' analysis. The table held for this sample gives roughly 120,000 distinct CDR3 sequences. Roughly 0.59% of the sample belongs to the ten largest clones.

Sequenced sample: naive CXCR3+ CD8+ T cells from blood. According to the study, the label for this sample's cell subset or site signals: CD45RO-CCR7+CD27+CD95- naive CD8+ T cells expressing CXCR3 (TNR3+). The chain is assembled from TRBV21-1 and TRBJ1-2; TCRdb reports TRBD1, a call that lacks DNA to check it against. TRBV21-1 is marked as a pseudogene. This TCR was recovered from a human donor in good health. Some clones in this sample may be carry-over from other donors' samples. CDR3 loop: CASSKERGRYGYTF.